This TCR beta chain derives from a study of T cell changes during pregnancy in multiple sclerosis (dated by TCRdb to between 2018 and 2021). Background on the whole study: In women with multiple sclerosis, the researchers looked at how the T cell repertoire shifted as pregnancy progressed.

As encoded in the germline V gene (reference sequence), CDR1 is SEHNR while CDR2 is FQNEAQ. The V end loses 1 base and the J end loses 6 bases, and a stretch of 16 bases separates them. The CDR3 runs 16 residues from the cysteine to the phenylalanine. The read is trimmed to its CDR3 DNA, 48 bases read in frame from base 1. Preparation of the library involved the immunoSEQ multiplex PCR assay. TCRdb took this table from immuneACCESS and kept in-frame rearrangements with V and J called. Such tables lack part of the clones; where checked against another copy, unresolved V genes explain under half of the gap, and the rest is unexplained. Across this sample there are fewer than 90,000 clones, with 85% to 95% seen only once. The biggest ten clones account for more than 0.9% of the sample. As for this clone: Its antigen remains unidentified. Nothing much larger sits one base from this clone, and base qualities are not available.

The chain employs TRBV7-9 and TRBJ2-1, with no confident D gene call. This specimen was peripheral blood, taken in the first trimester of pregnancy. This receptor was taken from a female donor with multiple sclerosis, enrolled in a pregnancy study. This receptor carries the CDR3 CASSLGVAGSRNEQFF. The DNA sequence follows: TGTGCCAGCAGCTTAGGGGTGGCAGGTAGTCGCAATGAGCAGTTCTTC.